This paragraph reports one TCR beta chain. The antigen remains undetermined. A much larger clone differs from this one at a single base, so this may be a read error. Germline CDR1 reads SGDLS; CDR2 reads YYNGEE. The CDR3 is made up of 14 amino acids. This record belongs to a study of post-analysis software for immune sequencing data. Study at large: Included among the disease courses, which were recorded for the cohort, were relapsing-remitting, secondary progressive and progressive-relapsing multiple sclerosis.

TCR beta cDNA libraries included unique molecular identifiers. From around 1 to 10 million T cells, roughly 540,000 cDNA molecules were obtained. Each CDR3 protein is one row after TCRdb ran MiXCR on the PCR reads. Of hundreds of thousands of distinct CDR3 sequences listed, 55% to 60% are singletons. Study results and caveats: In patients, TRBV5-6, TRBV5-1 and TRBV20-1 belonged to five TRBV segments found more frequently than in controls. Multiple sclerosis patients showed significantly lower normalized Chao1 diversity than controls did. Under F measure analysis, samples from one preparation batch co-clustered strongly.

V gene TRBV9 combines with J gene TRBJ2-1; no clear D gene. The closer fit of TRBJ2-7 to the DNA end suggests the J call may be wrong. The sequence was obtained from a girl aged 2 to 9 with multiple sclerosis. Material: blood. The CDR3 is CASSVASSYNEQYF. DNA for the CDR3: TGTGCCAGCAGCGTAGCAAGCTCCTACAATGAGCAGTACTTC.